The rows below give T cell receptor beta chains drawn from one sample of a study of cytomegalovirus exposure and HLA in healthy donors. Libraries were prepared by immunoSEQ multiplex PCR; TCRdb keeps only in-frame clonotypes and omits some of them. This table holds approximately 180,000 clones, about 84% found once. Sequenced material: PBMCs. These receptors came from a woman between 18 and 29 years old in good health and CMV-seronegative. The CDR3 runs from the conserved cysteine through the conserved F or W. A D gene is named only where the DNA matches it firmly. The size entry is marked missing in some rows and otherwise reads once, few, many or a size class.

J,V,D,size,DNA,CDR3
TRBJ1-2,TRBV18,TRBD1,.,TGTGCCAGCTCACCGTCCGGGACAGGGGGTCGTGGCTACACCTTC,CASSPSGTGGRGYTF
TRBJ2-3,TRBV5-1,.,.,TGCGCCAGCAGCCCTTGGGCTAGCACAGATACGCAGTATTTT,CASSPWASTDTQYF
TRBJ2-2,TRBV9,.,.,TGTGCCAGCAGCGTAGTAACTTCCACCGGGGAGCTGTTTTTT,CASSVVTSTGELFF
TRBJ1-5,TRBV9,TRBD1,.,TGTGCCAGCAGCGCCGATCCCGGGACAGGGTCGCGGCCCCAGCATTTT,CASSADPGTGSRPQHF
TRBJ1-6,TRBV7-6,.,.,TGTGCCAGCAGCCTAGCCGATTCACCCCTCCACTTT,CASSLADSPLHF
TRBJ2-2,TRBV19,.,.,TGTGCCAGTAGTCCCCACCGGGCCGGGGAGCTGTTTTTT,CASSPHRAGELFF
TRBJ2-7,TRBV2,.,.,TGTGCCATCTCCCCGGGTATCAGGACAGAGCAGTACTTC,CAISPGIRTEQYF
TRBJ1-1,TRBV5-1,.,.,TGCGCCAGCAGCCCCGGGACGGCAGGGGTCACTGAAGCTTTCTTT,CASSPGTAGVTEAFF
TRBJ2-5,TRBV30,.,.,TGTGCCTGGACCAAGCAGGGCCCAGAGACCCAGTACTTC,CAWTKQGPETQYF
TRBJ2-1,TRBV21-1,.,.,TGTGCCAGCACCTTTCCGGGACTACTCTACAATGAGCAGTTCTTC,CASTFPGLLYNEQFF
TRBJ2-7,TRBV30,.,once,TGTGCCTGGAGTGTACTCAGTTGGGGCGAGGAGCAGTACTTC,CAWSVLSWGEEQYF
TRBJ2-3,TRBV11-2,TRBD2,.,TGTGCCAGCAGCTTGGGCCCCACGGGACTAACAACAGATACGCAGTATTTT,CASSLGPTGLTTDTQYF
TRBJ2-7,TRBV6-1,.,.,TGTGCCAGCAGGCCTACAGTAGTAAGCTCCTACGAGCAGTACTTC,CASRPTVVSSYEQYF
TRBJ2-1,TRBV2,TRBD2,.,TGTGCCAGCAGAGGGAGCGGGGGGGCCTACAATGAGCAGTTCTTC,CASRGSGGAYNEQFF
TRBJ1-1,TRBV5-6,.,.,TGTGCCAGCAGCTTGAACCCCGTGACTGGCACTGAAGCTTTCTTT,CASSLNPVTGTEAFF
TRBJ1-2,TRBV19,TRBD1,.,TGTGCCAGTAGTATCATTCACGGAGGGGACAGGGTAGGCACCTTC,CASSIIHGGDRVGTF